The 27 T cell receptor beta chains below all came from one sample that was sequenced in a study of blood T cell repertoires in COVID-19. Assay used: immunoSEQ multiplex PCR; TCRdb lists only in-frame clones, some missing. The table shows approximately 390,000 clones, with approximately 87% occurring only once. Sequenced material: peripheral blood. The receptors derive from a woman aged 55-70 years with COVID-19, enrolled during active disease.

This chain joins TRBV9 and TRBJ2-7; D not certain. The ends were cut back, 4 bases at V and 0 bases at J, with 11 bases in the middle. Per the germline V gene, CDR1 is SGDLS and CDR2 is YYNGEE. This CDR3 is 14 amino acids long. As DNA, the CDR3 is TGTGCCAGCAGCCCATCCGACTTCTCCTACGAGCAGTACTTC. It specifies CASSPSDFSYEQYF.

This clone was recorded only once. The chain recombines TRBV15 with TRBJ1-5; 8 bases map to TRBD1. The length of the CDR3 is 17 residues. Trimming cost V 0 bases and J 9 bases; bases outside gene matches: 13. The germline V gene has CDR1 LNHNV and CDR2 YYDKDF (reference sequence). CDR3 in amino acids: CATSRDSVGQGVWPQHF. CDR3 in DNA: TGTGCCACCAGCAGAGATTCGGTCGGACAGGGAGTTTGGCCCCAGCATTTT.

CDR3 bases: TGTGCCAGCAGCAGCGCAGCCGTCACCGGGGAGCTGTTTTTT. This gives the protein CASSSAAVTGELFF. The chain links TRBV13 to TRBJ2-2; D is ambiguous. Germline V gene data show CDR1 as PRHDT and CDR2 as FYEKMQ (reference sequence). The CDR3 is 14 residues long. V was clipped by 5 bases and J by 4 bases, with 11 bases between them.

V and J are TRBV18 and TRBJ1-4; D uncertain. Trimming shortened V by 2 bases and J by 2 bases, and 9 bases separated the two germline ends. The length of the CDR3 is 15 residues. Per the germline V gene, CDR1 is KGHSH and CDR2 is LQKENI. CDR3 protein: CASSPRGLTNEKLFF. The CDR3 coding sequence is TGTGCCAGCTCACCAAGAGGGCTCACTAATGAAAAACTGTTTTTT.

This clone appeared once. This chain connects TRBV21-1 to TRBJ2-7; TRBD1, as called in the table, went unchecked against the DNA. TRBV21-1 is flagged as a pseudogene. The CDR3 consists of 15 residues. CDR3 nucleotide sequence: TGTGCCAGCAGCAAGAGGACAGGGAGCTCCTACGAGCAGTACTTC. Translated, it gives CASSKRTGSSYEQYF.

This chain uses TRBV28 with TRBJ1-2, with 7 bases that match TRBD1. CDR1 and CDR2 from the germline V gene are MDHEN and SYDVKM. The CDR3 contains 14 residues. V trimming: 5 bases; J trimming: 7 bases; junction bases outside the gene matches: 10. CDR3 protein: CASSLPAGGFGYTF. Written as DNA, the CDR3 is TGTGCCAGCAGTCTCCCGGCAGGGGGGTTTGGCTACACCTTC.

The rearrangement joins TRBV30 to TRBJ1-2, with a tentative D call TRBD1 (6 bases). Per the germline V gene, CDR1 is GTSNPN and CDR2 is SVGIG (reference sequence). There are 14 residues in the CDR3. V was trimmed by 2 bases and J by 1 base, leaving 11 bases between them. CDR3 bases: TGTGCCTGGAGTCTGACAGGACTTAACTATGGCTACACCTTC. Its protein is CAWSLTGLNYGYTF.

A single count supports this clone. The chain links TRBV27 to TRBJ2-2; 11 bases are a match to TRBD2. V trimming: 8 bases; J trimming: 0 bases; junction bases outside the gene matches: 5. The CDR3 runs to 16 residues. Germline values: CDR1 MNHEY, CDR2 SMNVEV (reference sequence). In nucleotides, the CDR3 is TGTGCCAGCCTACCTAGCGGGGGGTCGAACACCGGGGAGCTGTTTTTT. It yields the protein CASLPSGGSNTGELFF.

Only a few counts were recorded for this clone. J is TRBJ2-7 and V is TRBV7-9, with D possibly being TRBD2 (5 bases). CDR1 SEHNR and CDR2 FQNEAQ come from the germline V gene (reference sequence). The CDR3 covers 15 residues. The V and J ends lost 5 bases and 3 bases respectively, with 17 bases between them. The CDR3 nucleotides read TGTGCCAGCAGCCCCCCGGGAATTCCTATCTACGAGCAGTACTTC. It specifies CASSPPGIPIYEQYF.

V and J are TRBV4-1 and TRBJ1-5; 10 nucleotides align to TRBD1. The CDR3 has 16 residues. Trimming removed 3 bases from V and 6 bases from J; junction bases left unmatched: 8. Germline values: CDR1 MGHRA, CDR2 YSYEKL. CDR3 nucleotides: TGCGCCAGCAGCCATGGACAGGGGGGAATGTTTCAGCCCCAGCATTTT. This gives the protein CASSHGQGGMFQPQHF.

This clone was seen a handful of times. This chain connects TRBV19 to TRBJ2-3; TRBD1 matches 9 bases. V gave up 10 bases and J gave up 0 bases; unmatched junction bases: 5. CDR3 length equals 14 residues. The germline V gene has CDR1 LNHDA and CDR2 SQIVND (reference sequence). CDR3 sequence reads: CATKDRGSTDTQYF. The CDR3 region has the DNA TGTGCCACCAAGGACAGGGGAAGCACAGATACGCAGTATTTT.

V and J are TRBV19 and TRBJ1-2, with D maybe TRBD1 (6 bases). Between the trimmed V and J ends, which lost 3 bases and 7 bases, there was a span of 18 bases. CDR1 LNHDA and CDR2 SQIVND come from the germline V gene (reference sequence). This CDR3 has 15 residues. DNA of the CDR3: TGTGCCAGTAGTATGCCCCGGGGGGGGCCAGGTGGCTACACCTTC. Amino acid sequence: CASSMPRGGPGGYTF.

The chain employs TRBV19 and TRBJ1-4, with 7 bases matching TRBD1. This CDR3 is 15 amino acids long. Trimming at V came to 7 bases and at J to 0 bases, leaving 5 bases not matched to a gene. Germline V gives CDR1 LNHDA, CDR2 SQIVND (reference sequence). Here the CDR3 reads CASTGTAATNEKLFF. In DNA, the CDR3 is TGTGCCAGTACTGGGACAGCTGCAACTAATGAAAAACTGTTTTTT.

The CDR3, as DNA: TGTGCCAGTGGCCGGGTTACCACTGAAGCTTTCTTT. Encoded protein: CASGRVTTEAFF. The chain uses TRBV28 and TRBJ1-1; D is uncertain. Germline V gene lookup returns CDR1 MDHEN and CDR2 SYDVKM. Trimming left V 9 bases short and J 4 bases short, with 12 bases between. The CDR3 consists of 12 residues.

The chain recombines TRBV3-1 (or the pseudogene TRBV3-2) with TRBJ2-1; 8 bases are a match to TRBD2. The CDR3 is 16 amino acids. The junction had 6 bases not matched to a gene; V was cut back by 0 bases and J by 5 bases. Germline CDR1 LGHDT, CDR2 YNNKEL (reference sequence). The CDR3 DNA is TGTGCCAGCAGCCAAGATTTGAGCGGGGGAGACAATGAGCAGTTCTTC. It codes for CASSQDLSGGDNEQFF.

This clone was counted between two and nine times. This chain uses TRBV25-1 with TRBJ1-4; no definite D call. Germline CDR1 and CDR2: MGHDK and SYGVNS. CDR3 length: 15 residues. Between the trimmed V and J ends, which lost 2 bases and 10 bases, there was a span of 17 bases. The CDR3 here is CASSERGGGSGKLFF. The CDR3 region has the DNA TGTGCCAGCAGTGAAAGAGGCGGAGGAAGCGGAAAACTGTTTTTT.

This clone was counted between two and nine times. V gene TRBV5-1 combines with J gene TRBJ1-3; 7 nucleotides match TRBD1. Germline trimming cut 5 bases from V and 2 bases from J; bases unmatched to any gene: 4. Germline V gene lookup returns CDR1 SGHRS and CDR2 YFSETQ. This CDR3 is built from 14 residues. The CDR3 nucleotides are TGCGCCAGCAGGGTGGGGACAGCTGGAAACACCATATATTTT. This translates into CASRVGTAGNTIYF.

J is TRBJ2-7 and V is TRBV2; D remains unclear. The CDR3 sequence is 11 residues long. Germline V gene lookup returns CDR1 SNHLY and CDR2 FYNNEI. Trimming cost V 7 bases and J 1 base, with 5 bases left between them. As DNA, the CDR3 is TGTGCCAGCACCCCTTCCTACGAGCAGTACTTC. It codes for CASTPSYEQYF.

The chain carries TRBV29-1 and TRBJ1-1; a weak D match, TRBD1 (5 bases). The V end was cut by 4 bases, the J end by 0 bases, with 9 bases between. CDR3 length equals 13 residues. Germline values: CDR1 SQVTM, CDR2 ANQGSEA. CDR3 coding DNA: TGCAGCGTTGGAAGGACACTGAACACTGAAGCTTTCTTT. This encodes CSVGRTLNTEAFF.

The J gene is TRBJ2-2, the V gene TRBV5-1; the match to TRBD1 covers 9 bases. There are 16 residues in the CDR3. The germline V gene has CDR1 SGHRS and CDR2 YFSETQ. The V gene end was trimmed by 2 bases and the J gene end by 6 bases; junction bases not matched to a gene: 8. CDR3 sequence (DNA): TGCGCCAGCAGCTTACAGGGGGCCTTTTTTCCCGGGGAGCTGTTTTTT. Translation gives CASSLQGAFFPGELFF.

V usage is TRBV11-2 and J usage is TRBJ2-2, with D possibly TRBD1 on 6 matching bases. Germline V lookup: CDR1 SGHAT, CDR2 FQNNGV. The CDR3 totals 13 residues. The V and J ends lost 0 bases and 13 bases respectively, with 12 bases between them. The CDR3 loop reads CASSLDRWGRLFF. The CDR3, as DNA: TGTGCCAGCAGCTTAGATCGATGGGGGCGGCTGTTTTTT.

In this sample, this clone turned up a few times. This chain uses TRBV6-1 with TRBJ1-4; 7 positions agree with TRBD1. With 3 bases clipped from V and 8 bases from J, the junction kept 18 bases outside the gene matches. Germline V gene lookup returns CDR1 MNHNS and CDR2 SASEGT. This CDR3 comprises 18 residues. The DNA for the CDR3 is TGTGCCAGCAGTGACAGGGTCGCTTATCGATTAGGGGGCGAAAAACTGTTTTTT. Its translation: CASSDRVAYRLGGEKLFF.

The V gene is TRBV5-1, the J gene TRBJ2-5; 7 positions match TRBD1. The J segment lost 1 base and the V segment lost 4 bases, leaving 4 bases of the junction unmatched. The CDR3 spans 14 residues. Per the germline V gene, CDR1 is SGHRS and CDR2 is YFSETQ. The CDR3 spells CASSGGQAQETQYF. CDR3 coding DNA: TGCGCCAGCAGCGGTGGACAGGCCCAAGAGACCCAGTACTTC.

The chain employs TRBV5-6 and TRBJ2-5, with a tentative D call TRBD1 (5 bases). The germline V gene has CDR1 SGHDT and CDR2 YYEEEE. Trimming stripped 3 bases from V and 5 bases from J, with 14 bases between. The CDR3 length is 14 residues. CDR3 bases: TGTGCCAGCAGCTGGATAAGGGGTTTCGAGACCCAGTACTTC. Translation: CASSWIRGFETQYF.

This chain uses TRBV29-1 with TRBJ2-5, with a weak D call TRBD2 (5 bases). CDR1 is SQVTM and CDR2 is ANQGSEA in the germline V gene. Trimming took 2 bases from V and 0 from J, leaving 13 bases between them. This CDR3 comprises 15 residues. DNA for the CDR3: TGCAGCGTTGAAAATGCCCGCGGGTACCAAGAGACCCAGTACTTC. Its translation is CSVENARGYQETQYF.

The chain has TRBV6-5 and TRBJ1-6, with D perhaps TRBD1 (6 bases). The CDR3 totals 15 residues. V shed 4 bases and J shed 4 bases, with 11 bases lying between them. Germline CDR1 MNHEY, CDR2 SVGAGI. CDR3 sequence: CASSLTGIYNSPLHF. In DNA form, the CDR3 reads TGTGCCAGCAGTTTAACAGGGATTTATAATTCACCCCTCCACTTT.

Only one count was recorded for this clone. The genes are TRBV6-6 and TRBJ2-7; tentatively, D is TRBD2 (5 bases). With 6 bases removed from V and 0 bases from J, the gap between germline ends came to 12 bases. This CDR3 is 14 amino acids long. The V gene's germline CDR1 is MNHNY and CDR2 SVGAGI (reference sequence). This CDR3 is CASRDFPSSYEQYF. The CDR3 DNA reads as TGTGCCAGCAGGGACTTCCCCAGCTCCTACGAGCAGTACTTC.